This T cell receptor beta chain was obtained from a study of T cell changes during pregnancy in multiple sclerosis. TCRdb's table, derived via immunoSEQ multiplex PCR, lists solely in-frame clones and lacks some. The sample lists around 80,000 clones, around 96% occurring once. Germline CDR1 and CDR2: SGHTA and FQGNSA. This CDR3 is 15 amino acids long. Trimming cost V 6 bases and J 4 bases, with 15 bases left between them. The chain combines TRBV7-2 with TRBJ2-2; D gene unclear. The input for sequencing was peripheral blood, taken in the second trimester of pregnancy. This clonotype was obtained from a female donor with multiple sclerosis, enrolled in a pregnancy study. CDR3 amino acids: CASSLGPIGTGELFF. CDR3 in DNA: TGTGCCAGCAGTCTAGGCCCTATCGGCACCGGGGAGCTGTTTTTT.